These 27 T cell receptor beta chains originate from one sample sequenced in a study of T cell changes during pregnancy in multiple sclerosis. Data came from immunoSEQ multiplex PCR; TCRdb stores just in-frame clones and leaves some out. The sample lists 25,000 to 35,000 clones, 75% to 95% occurring once. The starting material was CD8+ T cells from peripheral blood mononuclear cells, obtained in the second trimester of pregnancy. The receptors were sampled from a female donor with multiple sclerosis, enrolled in a pregnancy study.

This clone is a singleton in its sample. The rearrangement uses TRBV28 and TRBJ2-5; tentative D call: TRBD2 (5 bases). The ends were cut back, 8 bases at V and 1 base at J, with 14 bases in the middle. Germline V CDR1 and CDR2: MDHEN, SYDVKM. The CDR3 is 14 residues long. The CDR3 protein is CASGWRGLQETQYF. CDR3 bases: TGTGCCAGCGGGTGGAGAGGGCTCCAAGAGACCCAGTACTTC.

The rearrangement joins TRBV5-5 to TRBJ1-5, with D maybe TRBD1 (5 bases). This CDR3 is built from 15 residues. V was pared by 1 base and J by 4 bases, with 12 bases between. From germline, CDR1 is SGHKS and CDR2 YYEKEE (reference sequence). In DNA form, the CDR3 reads TGTGCCAGCAGCTTGTTCGGGGGGATGAATCAGCCCCAGCATTTT. Amino acid sequence: CASSLFGGMNQPQHF.

This chain joins TRBV29-1 and TRBJ1-3; 7 bases are a match to TRBD1. The CDR3 spans 13 residues. The germline gives CDR1 SQVTM, CDR2 ANQGSEA. J was trimmed by 2 bases and V by 7 bases; bases with no gene match: 5. The CDR3 reads CSGRGTAGNTIYF. Written as DNA, the CDR3 is TGCAGCGGCCGAGGGACAGCTGGAAACACCATATATTTT.

V gene TRBV25-1 combines with J gene TRBJ1-1, with 7 bases identical to TRBD1. The V gene's germline CDR1 is MGHDK and CDR2 SYGVNS. V shed 6 bases and J 10 bases; nucleotides not matched to a gene: 5. The CDR3 sequence is 11 residues long. This CDR3 reads CASSSAGGAFF. The CDR3 coding sequence is TGTGCCAGCAGCTCCGCAGGGGGAGCTTTCTTT.

The rearrangement uses TRBV7-3 and TRBJ2-1; D possibly corresponds to TRBD2 (6 bases). Germline V gene data show CDR1 as SGHTA and CDR2 as FQGTGA. The CDR3 is 14 amino acids. V was pared by 2 bases and J by 4 bases, with 9 bases between. In nucleotides, the CDR3 is TGTGCCAGCAGCTTACTGGGGGGTTACAATGAGCAGTTCTTC. Its protein product is CASSLLGGYNEQFF.

The genes are TRBV7-9 and TRBJ2-7; TRBD2 matches 12 bases. From germline, CDR1 is SEHNR and CDR2 FQNEAQ (reference sequence). The CDR3 is made up of 16 amino acids. V was pared by 5 bases and J by 5 bases, with 10 bases of the junction left unmatched. CDR3 residues: CASSPEAGLAGHEQYF. DNA of the CDR3: TGTGCCAGCAGCCCAGAAGCGGGACTAGCGGGCCACGAGCAGTACTTC.

This rearrangement joins TRBV27 to TRBJ1-3; D gene unclear. V was trimmed by 3 bases and J by 4 bases, leaving 7 bases between them. CDR3 length: 13 amino acids. The germline V gene encodes CDR1 MNHEY and CDR2 SMNVEV (reference sequence). The CDR3 DNA reads as TGTGCCAGCAGTTTTACAGTCGGAAACACCATATATTTT. Amino acid sequence: CASSFTVGNTIYF.

The chain uses TRBV13 and TRBJ1-1, with D perhaps matching TRBD1 (6 bases). Germline-derived CDR1 and CDR2 are PRHDT and FYEKMQ (reference sequence). This CDR3 is built from 13 residues. The V gene lost 8 bases and the J gene lost 4 bases, with 14 bases spanning the gap. CDR3 nucleotides: TGTGCCAGCGGCCGCCAAGGGGGCACTGAAGCTTTCTTT. It is translated as CASGRQGGTEAFF.

V usage is TRBV7-3 and J usage is TRBJ2-3; the match to TRBD2 covers 14 bases. The junction had 6 bases not matched to a gene; V was cut back by 5 bases and J by 5 bases. Germline assignment: CDR1 SGHTA and CDR2 FQGTGA. The CDR3 covers 16 residues. The CDR3 DNA follows: TGTGCCAGCAGCCCCTGGACTAGCGGGAGGCAAGATACGCAGTATTTT. It codes for CASSPWTSGRQDTQYF.

The CDR3 DNA is TGTGCCAGCAGTGCGCTAGGTTCTGCCTACGAGCAGTACTTC. This translates into CASSALGSAYEQYF. The J gene is TRBJ2-7, the V gene TRBV6-1, with D unresolved. The CDR3 is 14 residues long. The germline CDR1 and CDR2 sequences are MNHNS and SASEGT. V dropped 4 bases and J dropped 2 bases, with 12 bases sitting between them.

This chain uses TRBV25-1 with TRBJ2-7, with a possible D match to TRBD2 (5 bases). Per the germline V gene, CDR1 is MGHDK and CDR2 is SYGVNS. Trimming cost V 5 bases and J 9 bases, with 29 bases left between them. The CDR3 is 17 amino acids. CDR3 sequence reads: CASSPGPTTLVLLGQYF. The CDR3 DNA is TGTGCCAGCAGTCCGGGTCCGACTACACTGGTTCTTCTCGGGCAGTACTTC.

The chain joins TRBV27 to TRBJ2-7, with 10 bases identical to TRBD1. V was pared by 1 base and J by 2 bases, with 8 bases of the junction left unmatched. Germline-derived CDR1 and CDR2 are MNHEY and SMNVEV (reference sequence). The CDR3 spans 17 residues. This chain's CDR3 is CASSLFGGGTGAYEQYF. Here the CDR3 DNA reads TGTGCCAGCAGTTTATTTGGGGGCGGGACAGGGGCCTACGAGCAGTACTTC.

The genes are TRBV11-1 and TRBJ2-7, with D perhaps matching TRBD2 (5 bases). There are 13 residues in the CDR3. Germline loops: CDR1 SGHAT, CDR2 FQDESV (reference sequence). Trimming removed 1 base at V and 5 bases at J, with 9 bases between. CDR3 nucleotides: TGTGCCAGCAGCTTAGGGGAGTCAGACGAGCAGTACTTC. Its protein product is CASSLGESDEQYF.

The chain has TRBV2 and TRBJ1-1; D remains unclear. V lost 2 bases and J lost 6, with 7 bases in between. The CDR3 contains 12 residues. Germline values: CDR1 SNHLY, CDR2 FYNNEI. This chain's CDR3 is CASSEFSPEAFF. The CDR3 DNA is TGTGCCAGCAGTGAATTCTCTCCTGAAGCTTTCTTT.

The chain is built from TRBV5-5 and TRBJ2-1; D not resolved. CDR1 and CDR2 (germline): SGHKS, YYEKEE (reference sequence). This CDR3 contains 15 residues. V lost 0 bases to trimming and J lost 0 bases, with 7 bases between them. The CDR3 region is CASSLGRSSYNEQFF. The CDR3 region has the DNA TGTGCCAGCAGCTTGGGTAGAAGCTCCTACAATGAGCAGTTCTTC.

This clone is labeled medium-sized. This CDR3 is CAISHPGQGPHGDYEQYF. CDR3 nucleotides: TGTGCCATCAGTCATCCGGGACAGGGCCCACACGGGGATTACGAGCAGTACTTC. This chain links TRBV10-3 with TRBJ2-7, with 9 bases that match TRBD1. J gave up 4 bases and V 5 bases, and 18 bases lay outside the gene matches. The CDR3 loop spans 18 amino acids. Germline V gene sequence: CDR1 ENHRY, CDR2 SYGVKD.

This sequence joins TRBV6-5 and TRBJ1-2; 9 nucleotides align to TRBD1. This CDR3 is built from 12 residues. The V segment lost 6 bases and the J segment 8 bases; nucleotides outside the gene matches: 4. Germline values: CDR1 MNHEY, CDR2 SVGAGI. The CDR3 DNA follows: TGTGCCAGCAGCTGGACAGGGGAAGGCTACACCTTC. As protein: CASSWTGEGYTF.

The chain has TRBV9 and TRBJ2-7, with D perhaps TRBD2 (5 bases). The germline V and J ends were trimmed by 0 bases and 4 bases, with 8 bases remaining between them. This CDR3 contains 13 residues. Germline V CDR1 and CDR2: SGDLS, YYNGEE. CDR3 in amino acids: CASSVVPGYEQYF. The DNA for the CDR3 is TGTGCCAGCAGCGTAGTTCCGGGATACGAGCAGTACTTC.

The chain links TRBV11-2 to TRBJ2-7; 8 nucleotides match TRBD2. The CDR3 sequence is 16 residues long. Germline V gene lookup returns CDR1 SGHAT and CDR2 FQNNGV. V lost 4 bases and J lost 2; bases outside the gene matches: 10. In DNA form, the CDR3 reads TGTGCCAGCAGCTCCCGTTTGGCGGGAGGCACCTACGAGCAGTACTTC. Translated, it gives CASSSRLAGGTYEQYF.

This sequence joins TRBV5-4 and TRBJ1-2; perhaps TRBD1 as D (5 bases). From germline, CDR1 is SGHNT and CDR2 YYREEE (reference sequence). This CDR3 is 14 amino acids long. V was clipped by 2 bases and J by 7 bases, with 15 bases between them. The CDR3 is CASSFRGLNGGYTF. The DNA for the CDR3 is TGTGCCAGCAGCTTCCGGGGGTTGAACGGTGGCTACACCTTC.

The chain uses TRBV13 and TRBJ2-3, with TRBD2 identical over 10 bases. This CDR3 is 12 amino acids long. Germline CDR1 and CDR2: PRHDT and FYEKMQ (reference sequence). Losses at the gene ends were 4 bases for V and 15 bases for J; bases not matched to a gene: 7. CDR3 sequence: CASSSDPSGSYF. CDR3 in DNA: TGTGCCAGCAGCTCCGACCCTAGCGGGAGCTATTTT. The variable domain in full, completed from reference TRBV13 and TRBJ2-3, reads AAGVIQSPRHLIKEKRETATLKCYPIPRHDTVYWYQQGPGQDPQFLISFYEKMQSDKGSIPDRFSAQQFSDYHSELNMSSLELGDSALYFCASSSDPSGSYFGPGTRLTVL.

This clone showed up just a few times. The J gene is TRBJ2-7, the V gene TRBV10-1; TRBD1 matches 7 bases. CDR1 is WNHNN and CDR2 is SYGVQD in the germline V gene (reference sequence). The V gene end was trimmed by 2 bases and the J gene end by 5 bases; junction bases not matched to a gene: 6. This CDR3 region has 14 residues. CDR3 DNA sequence: TGCGCCAGCAGTGAGGAAGGGACAGACAACGAGCAGTACTTC. It specifies CASSEEGTDNEQYF.

The chain carries TRBV4-2 and TRBJ2-1; D is uncertain. This CDR3 is built from 16 residues. Trimming pared 4 bases from V and 0 bases from J, leaving 13 bases between. Germline CDR1 is LGHNA and CDR2 is YNFKEQ. In DNA form, the CDR3 reads TGTGCCAGCAGCCCGTTACTCGTAGCCTCCTACAATGAGCAGTTCTTC. Translated, it gives CASSPLLVASYNEQFF.

V usage is TRBV27 and J usage is TRBJ2-1; D not certain. Germline CDR1 reads MNHEY; CDR2 reads SMNVEV (reference sequence). Trimming removed 4 bases from V and 8 bases from J, with 9 bases in between. The CDR3 is 12 residues long. Written as DNA, the CDR3 is TGTGCCAGCAGTTCGAGATGGTATGAGCAGTTCTTC. Translated: CASSSRWYEQFF.

This chain joins TRBV9 and TRBJ2-2; 9 nucleotides align to TRBD1. CDR3 size: 19 residues. Trimming cost V 2 bases and J 4 bases; bases outside gene matches: 15. The germline CDR1 and CDR2 sequences are SGDLS and YYNGEE. The CDR3 reads CASSVPGGTGTAGTGELFF. Written as DNA, the CDR3 is TGTGCCAGCAGCGTCCCTGGGGGGACAGGGACCGCGGGCACCGGGGAGCTGTTTTTT. The variable domain in full, with the rest retrieved from reference TRBV9 and TRBJ2-2, is DSGVTQTPKHLITATGQRVTLRCSPRSGDLSVYWYQQSLDQGLQFLIQYYNGEERAKGNILERFSAQQFPDLHSELNLSSLELGDSALYFCASSVPGGTGTAGTGELFFGEGSRLTVL.

This sequence joins TRBV29-1 and TRBJ1-5; 9 bases line up with TRBD1. The CDR3 extends over 13 amino acids. V shed 8 bases, J shed 4 bases, and the junction held 6 bases outside the gene matches. Germline V lookup: CDR1 SQVTM, CDR2 ANQGSEA. Here the CDR3 DNA reads TGCAGCATAATCGGACAGGGGAATCAGCCCCAGCATTTT. The encoded protein is CSIIGQGNQPQHF.

The V and J genes are TRBV5-1 and TRBJ2-7; 12 bases agree with TRBD2. Germline CDR1 and CDR2: SGHRS and YFSETQ. The CDR3 extends over 15 amino acids. The V gene end was trimmed by 5 bases and the J gene end by 2 bases; junction bases not matched to a gene: 5. The CDR3 here is CASRVGLAGTYEQYF. As DNA, the CDR3 is TGCGCCAGCAGGGTCGGACTAGCGGGAACCTACGAGCAGTACTTC.